The 30 T cell receptor beta chains below were found in one sample sequenced in a study of T cell responses to AZD1222 COVID-19 vaccine. Clones were read by immunoSEQ multiplex PCR, and TCRdb kept only the in-frame ones, dropping some. This repertoire shows roughly 180,000 clones, 85% to 90% found once; its top ten account for 6.9%. The sequences come from peripheral blood, collected on day 0 of AZD1222 vaccination. The receptors stem from an adult in good health.

The chain employs TRBV28 and TRBJ1-5, with D maybe TRBD1 (6 bases). The CDR3 extends over 16 amino acids. With 6 bases removed from V and 4 bases from J, the gap between germline ends came to 19 bases. Per the germline V gene, CDR1 is MDHEN and CDR2 is SYDVKM. DNA for the CDR3: TGTGCCAGCAGCGGACCAGGGGTCGCGACTAATCAGCCCCAGCATTTT. It specifies CASSGPGVATNQPQHF.

This rearrangement joins TRBV6-1 to TRBJ1-4; tentatively, D is TRBD1 (5 bases). Germline CDR1 is MNHNS and CDR2 is SASEGT. This CDR3 spans 17 amino acids. The V gene lost 0 bases and the J gene lost 2 bases, with 13 bases spanning the gap. This CDR3 is CASSEAGVGSTNEKLFF. The CDR3 DNA is TGTGCCAGCAGTGAAGCGGGGGTGGGGAGTACTAATGAAAAACTGTTTTTT.

V usage is TRBV5-1 and J usage is TRBJ1-1, with no clear D. The ends were cut back, 3 bases at V and 6 bases at J, with 15 bases in the middle. CDR1 and CDR2 from the germline V gene are SGHRS and YFSETQ. The CDR3 is made up of 14 amino acids. The DNA for the CDR3 is TGCGCCAGCAGCTCCACAGACCGGCAGGCTGAAGCTTTCTTT. As protein: CASSSTDRQAEAFF.

The chain is built from TRBV7-9 and TRBJ1-2; possible D gene TRBD1, 5 bases. In germline, CDR1 is SEHNR, CDR2 FQNEAQ (reference sequence). Trimming pared 1 base from V and 2 bases from J, leaving 17 bases between. The CDR3 spans 17 residues. Here the CDR3 reads CASSLVVLRTPNYGYTF. The CDR3 coding sequence is TGTGCCAGCAGCTTAGTCGTCCTAAGGACACCAAACTATGGCTACACCTTC.

The V gene is TRBV21-1, the J gene TRBJ2-2. TRBV21-1 counts as a pseudogene. The CDR3 totals 13 residues. The CDR3 DNA reads TGTGCCAGCAGCAAAGATGGGTCCGGGGAGCTGTTTTTT. This translates into CASSKDGSGELFF.

V usage is TRBV7-9 and J usage is TRBJ1-1, with D perhaps TRBD1 (5 bases). Per germline, CDR1 SEHNR and CDR2 FQNEAQ (reference sequence). V was cut by 4 bases and J by 6 bases, with 15 bases left in between. The CDR3 length is 14 residues. This chain's CDR3 is CASSYSAGAAEAFF. CDR3 DNA sequence: TGTGCCAGCAGCTATTCCGCTGGGGCAGCTGAAGCTTTCTTT.

This clone was counted once. This chain connects TRBV7-8 to TRBJ2-7; 7 bases fit TRBD1. V shed 5 bases, J shed 6 bases, and the junction held 10 bases outside the gene matches. The CDR3 totals 14 residues. CDR1 and CDR2 (germline): SGHVS, FQNEAQ. This CDR3 is CASSVPGQFLEQYF. For the CDR3, the DNA is TGTGCCAGCAGCGTGCCGGGACAGTTTCTCGAGCAGTACTTC.

The chain recombines TRBV7-2 with TRBJ2-7, with TRBD1 matching 8 bases. Germline trimming cut 3 bases from V and 2 bases from J; bases unmatched to any gene: 12. The CDR3 runs 17 residues. In germline, CDR1 is SGHTA, CDR2 FQGNSA. CDR3 nucleotide sequence: TGTGCCAGCAGCTTCCAATTTTCCGGGACAGGAGCCTACGAGCAGTACTTC. Translation: CASSFQFSGTGAYEQYF.

The chain joins TRBV11-2 to TRBJ2-5; D may be TRBD1 or TRBD2 (5 bases each). CDR1 and CDR2 from the germline V gene are SGHAT and FQNNGV. Trimming took 5 bases from V and 5 from J, leaving 9 bases between them. The CDR3 extends over 12 amino acids. The CDR3 sequence: CASSHEGETQYF. The CDR3 nucleotides read TGTGCCAGCAGCCATGAGGGGGAGACCCAGTACTTC.

A note on this clone: This sample includes further DNA sequences coding for the same CDR3. V gene TRBV12-3 or TRBV12-4 combines with J gene TRBJ2-5, with D perhaps assigned TRBD1 or TRBD2 (6 bases each). Deletions cut 1 base from V and 5 bases from J, with 8 bases between. This CDR3 region has 13 residues. Here the CDR3 DNA reads TGTGCCAGCAGTTTAGGGGGGGCGGAGACCCAGTACTTC. The encoded protein is CASSLGGAETQYF.

The chain combines TRBV5-4 with TRBJ2-7; D may be TRBD1 or TRBD2 (5 bases each). V was trimmed by 2 bases and J by 2 bases, leaving 11 bases between them. The germline CDR1 and CDR2 sequences are SGHNT and YYREEE (reference sequence). This CDR3 region has 14 residues. This chain's CDR3 is CASSLGGGTYEQYF. CDR3 sequence (DNA): TGTGCCAGCAGCTTAGGTGGGGGTACCTACGAGCAGTACTTC.

The J gene is TRBJ2-3, the V gene TRBV7-9; D remains unclear. The V end was cut by 4 bases, the J end by 3 bases, with 20 bases between. There are 17 residues in the CDR3. Germline V gene lookup returns CDR1 SEHNR and CDR2 FQNEAQ (reference sequence). CDR3 region: CASSSTQTMEPTDTQYF. CDR3 nucleotide sequence: TGTGCCAGCAGCTCGACCCAAACAATGGAACCTACAGATACGCAGTATTTT.

This clone was seen a single time. V usage is TRBV30 and J usage is TRBJ1-2; D call uncertain. Trimming removed 3 bases from V and 2 bases from J, with 10 bases in between. Germline CDR1 GTSNPN, CDR2 SVGIG (reference sequence). This CDR3 is built from 13 residues. The CDR3 protein is CAWSLGRNYGYTF. The DNA of the CDR3 is TGTGCCTGGAGCCTTGGCAGAAACTATGGCTACACCTTC. Variable domain in full (rest from reference TRBV30 and TRBJ1-2): SQTIHQWPATLVQPVGSPLSLECTVEGTSNPNLYWYRQAAGRGLQLLFYSVGIGQISSEVPQNLSASRPQDRQFILSSKKLLLSDSGFYLCAWSLGRNYGYTFGSGTRLTVV.

This clone has only a few counts. The rearrangement uses TRBV29-1 and TRBJ1-1; maybe TRBD1 (6 bases). CDR1 and CDR2 (germline): SQVTM, ANQGSEA. The V end was cut by 8 bases, the J end by 0 bases, with 10 bases between. The CDR3 is made up of 12 amino acids. CDR3 DNA sequence: TGCAGCTCCTCAGGGGTGAACACTGAAGCTTTCTTT. Its protein is CSSSGVNTEAFF.

V gene TRBV2 combines with J gene TRBJ1-6; D is uncertain. V dropped 3 bases and J dropped 5 bases, with 2 bases sitting between them. The CDR3 is 12 amino acids. The germline V gene encodes CDR1 SNHLY and CDR2 FYNNEI. The CDR3 region is CASSDDNSPLHF. CDR3 bases: TGTGCCAGCAGTGATGATAATTCACCCCTCCACTTT.

This rearrangement joins TRBV19 to TRBJ2-7; 12 nucleotides align to TRBD2. Germline V lookup: CDR1 LNHDA, CDR2 SQIVND (reference sequence). The CDR3 contains 15 residues. Trimming at V came to 5 bases and at J to 4 bases, leaving 6 bases not matched to a gene. CDR3 residues: CASSRLAGGNYEQYF. Here the CDR3 DNA reads TGTGCCAGTAGTCGGCTAGCGGGGGGGAATTACGAGCAGTACTTC.

The V and J genes are TRBV15 and TRBJ2-7; 12 nucleotides align to TRBD1. V dropped 1 base and J dropped 5; count of bases not matched to a gene: 3. Germline V CDR1 and CDR2: LNHNV, YYDKDF (reference sequence). The CDR3 is 15 amino acids. In nucleotides, the CDR3 is TGTGCCACCAGCAGAGGGGGACAGGGGGCCAACGAGCAGTACTTC. This translates into CATSRGGQGANEQYF.

The genes are TRBV25-1 and TRBJ1-6; D remains ambiguous. This CDR3 has 18 residues. Trimming took 4 bases from V and 5 from J, leaving 21 bases between them. CDR1 and CDR2 (germline): MGHDK, SYGVNS. Written as DNA, the CDR3 is TGTGCCAGCAGTGGGAGATTGTCCGAGACGACCAATAATTCACCCCTCCACTTT. Translation: CASSGRLSETTNNSPLHF.

The gene calls are TRBV3-1 (or the pseudogene TRBV3-2) and TRBJ2-1, with D hard to call. The V gene's germline CDR1 is LGHDT and CDR2 YNNKEL (reference sequence). The CDR3 has 12 residues. The V gene lost 4 bases and the J gene lost 6 bases, with 7 bases spanning the gap. The CDR3 bases are TGTGCCAGCAGCCCTCGTTCCAATGAGCAGTTCTTC. This encodes CASSPRSNEQFF.

The chain links TRBV11-2 to TRBJ1-2; 7 bases agree with TRBD1. Per the germline V gene, CDR1 is SGHAT and CDR2 is FQNNGV. V trimming: 5 bases; J trimming: 1 base; junction bases outside the gene matches: 7. CDR3 length: 15 amino acids. The CDR3 DNA follows: TGTGCCAGCAGCCTCGAGACAGGGAGTAACTATGGCTACACCTTC. As protein: CASSLETGSNYGYTF. Full variable domain (rest looked up from reference TRBV11-2 and TRBJ1-2): EAGVAQSPRYKIIEKRQSVAFWCNPISGHATLYWYQQILGQGPKLLIQFQNNGVVDDSQLPKDRFSAERLKGVDSTLKIQPAKLEDSAVYLCASSLETGSNYGYTFGSGTRLTVV.

V is TRBV7-9 and J is TRBJ2-2, with D perhaps matching TRBD1 (6 bases). Between the trimmed V and J ends, which lost 3 bases and 1 base, there was a span of 18 bases. CDR3 size: 18 residues. Germline V gene lookup returns CDR1 SEHNR and CDR2 FQNEAQ (reference sequence). The CDR3 is CASSLWGRGHLNTGELFF. The CDR3 DNA is TGTGCCAGCAGCTTGTGGGGCAGGGGACACCTGAACACCGGGGAGCTGTTTTTT.

The chain combines TRBV11-2 with TRBJ1-5; TRBD1 aligns across 9 bases. Germline CDR1 reads SGHAT; CDR2 reads FQNNGV. V gave up 5 bases and J gave up 6 bases; unmatched junction bases: 5. This CDR3 is built from 14 residues. CDR3: CASSPKTGGQPQHF. The CDR3 nucleotides read TGTGCCAGCAGCCCAAAGACAGGGGGTCAGCCCCAGCATTTT.

The V gene is TRBV25-1, the J gene TRBJ1-1; D remains ambiguous. Germline CDR1 is MGHDK and CDR2 is SYGVNS. The CDR3 sequence is 13 residues long. V was pared by 6 bases and J by 7 bases, with 15 bases between. CDR3 residues: CASSQNRVGEAFF. CDR3 DNA sequence: TGTGCCAGCAGCCAGAATAGGGTAGGTGAAGCTTTCTTT. Supplemented by reference TRBV25-1 and TRBJ1-1, the full variable domain reads EADIYQTPRYLVIGTGKKITLECSQTMGHDKMYWYQQDPGMELHLIHYSYGVNSTEKGDLSSESTVSRIRTEHFPLTLESARPSHTSQYLCASSQNRVGEAFFGQGTRLTVV.

V gene TRBV11-2 combines with J gene TRBJ1-1; D gene ambiguous. V lost 8 bases and J lost 3, with 13 bases in between. CDR1 is SGHAT, CDR2 FQNNGV, per germline. CDR3 length equals 13 residues. As DNA, the CDR3 is TGTGCCAGCGGAACACAGCCTTACACTGAAGCTTTCTTT. The encoded protein is CASGTQPYTEAFF.

Remarks on this clone: One end of the junction is discordant with germline, which a read error may explain. V is TRBV5-1 and J is TRBJ1-2; D ambiguous. The CDR3 is 15 residues long. CDR1 and CDR2 (germline): SGHRS, YFSETQ. The DNA for the CDR3 is TGCGCCAGCAGTTTGGTGGCAGGCACTAACTATGGCTACACCTTC. Amino acids: CASSLVAGTNYGYTF.

V is TRBV2 and J is TRBJ2-5; no reliable D call. Germline V gives CDR1 SNHLY, CDR2 FYNNEI. The V end was cut by 0 bases, the J end by 5 bases, with 1 base between. CDR3 length: 11 amino acids. CDR3 sequence reads: CASSEAETQYF. For the CDR3, the DNA is TGTGCCAGCAGTGAAGCTGAGACCCAGTACTTC. Full variable domain (missing parts from reference TRBV2 and TRBJ2-5): EPEVTQTPSHQVTQMGQEVILRCVPISNHLYFYWYRQILGQKVEFLVSFYNNEISEKSEIFDDQFSVERPDGSNFTLKIRSTKLEDSAMYFCASSEAETQYFGPGTRLLVL.

Note on this clone: A read error may account for a junction end that differs from germline. The chain couples TRBV3-1 (or the pseudogene TRBV3-2) to TRBJ2-5; D may be TRBD2 (6 bases). Germline CDR1 is LGHDT and CDR2 is YNNKEL (reference sequence). The CDR3 has 13 residues. The CDR3 region has the DNA TGTGCCAGCACCCAACGGGGGTTCGAGACCCAGTACTTC. Protein product: CASTQRGFETQYF.

The chain joins TRBV4-1 to TRBJ2-7; 9 bases are a match to TRBD1. The germline V gene has CDR1 MGHRA and CDR2 YSYEKL. This CDR3 comprises 14 residues. After removal of 3 bases from V and 6 bases from J, the junction contained 6 bases not matched to a gene. The CDR3 loop reads CASSHPGTGLEQYF. In DNA form, the CDR3 reads TGCGCCAGCAGCCACCCCGGGACAGGGCTCGAGCAGTACTTC.

The chain uses TRBV6-5 and TRBJ2-7; D remains unclear. The CDR3 is 13 amino acids. CDR1 is MNHEY, CDR2 SVGAGI, per germline. V was trimmed by 6 bases and J by 6 bases, leaving 15 bases between them. CDR3 sequence: CASRMGLAAEQYF. The CDR3 DNA follows: TGTGCCAGCAGGATGGGTTTGGCCGCCGAGCAGTACTTC.

This clone was observed a handful of times. The chain employs TRBV4-3 and TRBJ2-1; no definite D call. The ends were cut back, 0 bases at V and 9 bases at J, with 9 bases in the middle. The CDR3 has 13 amino acids. Germline V gene lookup returns CDR1 LGHNA and CDR2 YSLEER. CDR3 protein: CASSQEGFSEQFF. CDR3 DNA sequence: TGCGCCAGCAGCCAAGAGGGGTTTTCTGAGCAGTTCTTC.